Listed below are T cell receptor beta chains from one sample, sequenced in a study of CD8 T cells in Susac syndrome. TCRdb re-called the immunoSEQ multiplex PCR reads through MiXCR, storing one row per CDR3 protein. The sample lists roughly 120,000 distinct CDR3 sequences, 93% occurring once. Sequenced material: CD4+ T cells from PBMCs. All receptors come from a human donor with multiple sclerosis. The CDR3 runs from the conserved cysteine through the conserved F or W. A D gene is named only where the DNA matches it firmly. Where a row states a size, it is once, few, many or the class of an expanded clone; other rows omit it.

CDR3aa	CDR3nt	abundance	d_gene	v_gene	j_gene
CASSQASGGLYEQYF	TGTGCCAGCAGCCAGGCTAGCGGGGGCCTCTACGAGCAGTACTTC	NA	TRBD2	TRBV3-1	TRBJ2-7
CASRNYLDSPLHF	TGTGCCAGCAGAAATTACTTGGATTCACCCCTCCACTTT	NA	NA	TRBV6-5	TRBJ1-6
CASSVGIAGGETQYF	TGTGCCAGCAGCGTAGGAATTGCAGGGGGGGAGACCCAGTACTTC	NA	NA	TRBV9	TRBJ2-5
CASSGRPDQPQHF	TGTGCCAGCAGCGGGCGACCGGATCAGCCCCAGCATTTT	NA	NA	TRBV7-9	TRBJ1-5
CSVETQPSRYGYTF	TGCAGCGTTGAGACGCAACCCTCCCGCTATGGCTACACCTTC	NA	NA	TRBV29-1	TRBJ1-2
CASSSGTGQGVYEQYF	TGTGCCAGCAGTTCCGGTACGGGACAGGGTGTCTACGAGCAGTACTTC	NA	TRBD1	TRBV5-4	TRBJ2-7
CASSAKGPMSSYEQYF	TGTGCCAGCAGCGCGAAGGGACCCATGAGCTCCTACGAGCAGTACTTC	NA	NA	TRBV3-1	TRBJ2-7
CASSQDQGQAFF	TGTGCCAGCAGCCAAGATCAGGGGCAAGCTTTCTTT	NA	NA	TRBV4-2	TRBJ1-1
CASSDDVVYGYTF	TGTGCCAGCAGTGACGATGTGGTCTATGGCTACACCTTC	NA	NA	TRBV2	TRBJ1-2
CASSPQTDRVEQYF	TGTGCCAGCAGCCCTCAGACGGACAGGGTCGAGCAGTACTTC	NA	TRBD1	TRBV4-2	TRBJ2-7
CASRGQGVTEAFF	TGCGCCAGCAGGGGACAGGGGGTCACTGAAGCTTTCTTT	once	TRBD1	TRBV4-1	TRBJ1-1
CAWSVRGETQYF	TGTGCCTGGAGTGTACGAGGCGAGACCCAGTACTTC	NA	NA	TRBV30	TRBJ2-5
CSASFSSEAFF	TGCAGTGCTAGTTTCTCTTCTGAAGCTTTCTTT	NA	NA	TRBV20-1	TRBJ1-1
CASSQDGLAGADTQYF	TGCGCCAGCAGCCAAGATGGTCTAGCGGGGGCAGATACGCAGTATTTT	NA	TRBD2	TRBV4-1	TRBJ2-3
CASSGGLRGGGYTF	TGTGCCAGCAGTGGCGGACTCCGAGGCGGTGGCTACACCTTC	NA	NA	TRBV27	TRBJ1-2
CASSLGGQFTDTQYF	TGTGCCAGCAGTTTAGGGGGACAGTTCACAGATACGCAGTATTTT	NA	TRBD1	TRBV28	TRBJ2-3
CASSPRGRGQGEKLFF	TGTGCCAGCAGCCCCAGGGGACGGGGGCAAGGTGAAAAACTGTTTTTT	NA	NA	TRBV4-2	TRBJ1-4
CASSSGQGSSPAYEQYF	TGCGCCAGCAGCTCAGGACAGGGTTCTTCCCCAGCCTACGAGCAGTACTTC	once	TRBD1	TRBV5-1	TRBJ2-7
CASSIRDRGHEQYF	TGTGCCAGTAGTATCCGGGACAGGGGCCACGAGCAGTACTTC	once	TRBD1	TRBV19	TRBJ2-7
CSVSLAGLKTQYF	TGCAGCGTTTCACTAGCGGGGCTGAAGACCCAGTACTTC	NA	TRBD2	TRBV29-1	TRBJ2-5
CASSQSWGNEQFF	TGCGCCAGCAGCCAATCTTGGGGCAATGAGCAGTTCTTC	NA	NA	TRBV4-1	TRBJ2-1
CASSWGTDYNEQFF	TGTGCCAGCAGCTGGGGGACAGACTACAATGAGCAGTTCTTC	NA	TRBD1	TRBV5-6	TRBJ2-1
CSVVGRDRVNTEAFF	TGCAGCGTTGTGGGGAGGGACAGGGTGAACACTGAAGCTTTCTTT	NA	TRBD1	TRBV29-1	TRBJ1-1
CASSLRAPTYEQYF	TGTGCCAGCAGCTTACGGGCTCCGACCTACGAGCAGTACTTC	few	NA	TRBV5-6	TRBJ2-7
CASSFDTPYEQYF	TGTGCCAGCAGCTTCGACACCCCCTACGAGCAGTACTTC	NA	NA	TRBV11-2	TRBJ2-7
CASSPDGMNTEAFF	TGTGCCAGCAGCCCAGACGGAATGAACACTGAAGCTTTCTTT	NA	NA	TRBV7-3	TRBJ1-1
CASSATSGGPTDTQYF	TGTGCCAGCAGCGCGACTAGCGGGGGGCCCACAGATACGCAGTATTTT	NA	TRBD2	TRBV7-8	TRBJ2-3
CASSPSDPYAEAFF	TGTGCCAGCAGTCCTAGTGATCCGTACGCTGAAGCTTTCTTT	NA	NA	TRBV9	TRBJ1-1
CASSLWFQDQETQYF	TGTGCCAGCAGCTTATGGTTCCAGGACCAAGAGACCCAGTACTTC	NA	NA	TRBV11-3	TRBJ2-5
CASSFSRGEQFF	TGTGCCAGCAGCTTCTCTAGGGGTGAGCAGTTCTTC	once	NA	TRBV5-6	TRBJ2-1
CASSDRSSSYEQYF	TGTGCCAGTAGTGACAGGTCCTCATCCTACGAGCAGTACTTC	NA	NA	TRBV19	TRBJ2-7
CASSVGDSGANVLTF	TGTGCCAGCAGCGTAGGGGACTCTGGGGCCAACGTCCTGACTTTC	NA	NA	TRBV9	TRBJ2-6
CASSLSAAGTGELFF	TGTGCCAGCAGTTTATCCGCTGCGGGCACCGGGGAGCTGTTTTTT	NA	NA	TRBV12-3/TRBV12-4	TRBJ2-2
CASSVDINTGELFF	TGTGCCAGCAGCGTGGATATTAACACCGGGGAGCTGTTTTTT	NA	NA	TRBV5-4	TRBJ2-2
CASSFGTRGEKLFF	TGTGCCAGCAGTTTCGGGACCCGGGGCGAAAAACTGTTTTTT	NA	NA	TRBV12-3/TRBV12-4	TRBJ1-4
CASSYPGLAGDKRVAQYF	TGTGCCAGCAGTTATCCTGGACTAGCGGGGGATAAGAGAGTGGCCCAGTACTTC	NA	TRBD2	TRBV6-2/TRBV6-3	TRBJ2-5
CASSYSAGMTYEQYF	TGTGCCAGCAGTTACTCTGCGGGGATGACCTACGAGCAGTACTTC	NA	NA	TRBV6-6	TRBJ2-7